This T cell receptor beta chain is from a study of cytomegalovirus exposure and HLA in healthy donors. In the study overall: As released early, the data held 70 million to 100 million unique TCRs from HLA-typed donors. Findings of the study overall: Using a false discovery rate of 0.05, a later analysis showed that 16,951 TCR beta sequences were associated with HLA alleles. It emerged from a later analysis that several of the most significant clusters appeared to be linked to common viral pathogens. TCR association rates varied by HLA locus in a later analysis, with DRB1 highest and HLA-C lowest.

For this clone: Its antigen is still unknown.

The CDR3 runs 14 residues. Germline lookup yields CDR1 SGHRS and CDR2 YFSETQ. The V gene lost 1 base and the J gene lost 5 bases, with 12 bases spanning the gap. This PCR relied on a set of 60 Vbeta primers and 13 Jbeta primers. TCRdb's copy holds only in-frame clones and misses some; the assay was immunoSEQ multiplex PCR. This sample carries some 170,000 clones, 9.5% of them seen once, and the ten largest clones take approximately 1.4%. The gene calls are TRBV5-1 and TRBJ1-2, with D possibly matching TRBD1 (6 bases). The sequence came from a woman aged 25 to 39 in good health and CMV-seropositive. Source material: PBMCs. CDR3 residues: CASSLLQGAYGYTF. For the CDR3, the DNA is TGCGCCAGCAGCTTGTTACAGGGAGCGTATGGCTACACCTTC.